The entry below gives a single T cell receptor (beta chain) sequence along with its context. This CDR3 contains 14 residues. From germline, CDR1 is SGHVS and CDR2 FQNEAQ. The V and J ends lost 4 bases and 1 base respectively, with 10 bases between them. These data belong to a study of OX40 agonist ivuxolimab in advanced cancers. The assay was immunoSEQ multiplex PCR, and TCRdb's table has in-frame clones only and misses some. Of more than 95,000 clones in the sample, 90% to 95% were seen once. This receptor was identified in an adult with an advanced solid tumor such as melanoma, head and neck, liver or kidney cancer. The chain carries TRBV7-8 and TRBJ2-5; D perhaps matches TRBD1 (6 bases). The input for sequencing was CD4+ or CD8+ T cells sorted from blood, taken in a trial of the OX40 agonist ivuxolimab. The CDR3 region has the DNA TGTGCCAGCAGCTCAAACAGGGCCCAAGAGACCCAGTACTTC. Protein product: CASSSNRAQETQYF.